The clone carrying this T cell receptor beta chain is classed as medium-sized (0.01 to 0.1%). The entry originates in a study of circulating CD8 cells and anti-PD-1 response in melanoma. Live CD3+CD8+TCRalphabeta+ cells were sorted into four subsets by PD-1 and/or TIGIT. V trimming: 5 bases; J trimming: 7 bases; junction bases outside the gene matches: 12. The CDR3 runs 15 residues. Germline lookup yields CDR1 KGHSH and CDR2 LQKENI. The QIAseq Immune Repertoire TCR panel built the libraries from approximately 15 ng of total RNA. One entry per CDR3 protein, called by TCRdb with MiXCR from the reads. The profile covers 1,500 to 2,000 distinct CDR3 sequences, with approximately 8.5% appearing a single time and around 5.6% taken by the ten largest.

The receptor was isolated from a human donor with melanoma. The J gene is TRBJ2-7, the V gene TRBV18; 9 bases map to TRBD1. The source material was CD8+ T cells from PBMCs, sampled at baseline or after one month of anti-PD-1 therapy (not recorded which). This CDR3 reads CASSLRQGEREEQYF. CDR3 in DNA: TGTGCCAGCTCATTGAGACAGGGGGAAAGAGAGGAGCAGTACTTC.